This T cell receptor beta chain was sequenced for a study of T cell changes during pregnancy in multiple sclerosis. The count of this clone is one. Here the CDR3 omits its conserved ending phenylalanine or tryptophan, so a read error is the likely source. The CDR3 runs to 15 residues. Germline assignment: CDR1 LGHNA and CDR2 YSLEER. Between the trimmed V and J ends, which lost 4 bases and 1 base, there was a span of 13 bases. Profiled with immunoSEQ multiplex PCR; TCRdb holds only in-frame clones, not every one. The data show about 42,000 clones, 80% to 90% seen once. V gene TRBV4-3 combines with J gene TRBJ1-1, with D unclear. The sequencing used CD4+ T cells from peripheral blood mononuclear cells, collected before pregnancy. This receptor was taken from a female donor with multiple sclerosis, enrolled in a pregnancy study. The CDR3 region is CASSPQNGGNTEAFL. The CDR3 nucleotides are TGCGCCAGCAGCCCTCAAAACGGAGGGAACACTGAAGCTTTCCTT.